This T cell receptor (beta chain) was documented in a study of cytomegalovirus exposure and HLA in healthy donors. The CDR3 runs 15 residues. Germline lookup yields CDR1 SGHTA and CDR2 FQGNSA. Trimming stripped 9 bases from V and 6 bases from J, with 20 bases between. For this clone: The antigen remains unidentified.

TCRdb's table, derived via immunoSEQ multiplex PCR, lists solely in-frame clones and lacks some. The sample has tens of thousands of clones; around 95% are singletons. Study-level results: The study listed approximately 160 cytomegalovirus-associated TCR beta chains. Using the classifier, cytomegalovirus status was reportedly diagnosed with high specificity and sensitivity.

The sequence came from a woman between 18 and 30 years old in good health and CMV-seronegative. Source material: PBMCs. The V gene is TRBV7-2, the J gene TRBJ2-2, with TRBD2 as a possible D gene (5 bases). CDR3 sequence (DNA): TGTGCCAGAGAAGGGTATACGAACGGGGCCGGGGAGCTGTTTTTT. Its protein product is CAREGYTNGAGELFF. Variable domain in full (rest from reference TRBV7-2 and TRBJ2-2): GAGVSQSPSNKVTEKGKDVELRCDPISGHTALYWYRQSLGQGLEFLIYFQGNSAPDKSGLPSDRFSAERTGGSVSTLTIQRTQQEDSAVYLCAREGYTNGAGELFFGEGSRLTVL.